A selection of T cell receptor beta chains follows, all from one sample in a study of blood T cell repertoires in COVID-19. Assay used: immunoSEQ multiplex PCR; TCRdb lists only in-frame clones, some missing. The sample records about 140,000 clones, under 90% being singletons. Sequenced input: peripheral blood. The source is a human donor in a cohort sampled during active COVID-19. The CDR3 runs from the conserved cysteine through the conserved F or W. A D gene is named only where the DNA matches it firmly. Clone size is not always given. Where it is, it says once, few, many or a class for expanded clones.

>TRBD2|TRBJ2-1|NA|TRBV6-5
TGTGCCAGCAGTTGGGGGGGGACTCAGGACAATGAGCAGTTCTTC
CASSWGGTQDNEQFF
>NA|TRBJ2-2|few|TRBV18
TGTGCCAGCTCACCTTATGCGAACACCGGGGAGCTGTTTTTT
CASSPYANTGELFF
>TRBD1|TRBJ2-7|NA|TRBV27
TGTGCCAGCAGTTCCCGGGACAGCCCCTACGAGCAGTACTTC
CASSSRDSPYEQYF
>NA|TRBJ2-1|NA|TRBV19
TGTGCCAGTAGTAGCACTAGCTTGGATGAGCAGTTCTTC
CASSSTSLDEQFF
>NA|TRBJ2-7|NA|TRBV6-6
TGTGCCAGCACCGCTTCGCCGGGGTACGAGCAGTACTTC
CASTASPGYEQYF
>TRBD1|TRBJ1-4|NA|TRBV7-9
TGTGCCAGCAGCGACAGGGTTGAAAAACTGTTTTTT
CASSDRVEKLFF
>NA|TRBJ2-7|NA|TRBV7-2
TGTGCCAGCAGCTCGTTCAGGCGGGCAAGTTACGAGCAGTACTTC
CASSSFRRASYEQYF
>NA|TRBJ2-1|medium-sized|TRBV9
TGTGCCAGCAGCGTAGCTGGACTTAATGAGCAGTTCTTC
CASSVAGLNEQFF
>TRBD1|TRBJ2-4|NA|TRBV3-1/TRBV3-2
TGTGCCAGCAGCCAAACCGGGACAGTAAAAAACATTCAGTACTTC
CASSQTGTVKNIQYF
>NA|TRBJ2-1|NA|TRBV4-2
TGTGCCAGCAGCCAAAGCGCTGAGTACAATGAGCAGTTCTTC
CASSQSAEYNEQFF
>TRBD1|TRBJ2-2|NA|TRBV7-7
TGTGCCAGCAGCTCCGGGACAGGGGGCACCGGGGAGCTGTTTTTT
CASSSGTGGTGELFF
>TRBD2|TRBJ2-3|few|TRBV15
TGTGCCACCAGCAGCTTAACTAGCGTTGCAGATACGCAGTATTTT
CATSSLTSVADTQYF
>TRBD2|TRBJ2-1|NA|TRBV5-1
TGCGCCAGCAGTGAGACTAGCGGGAGTCAGAATGAGCAGTTCTTC
CASSETSGSQNEQFF
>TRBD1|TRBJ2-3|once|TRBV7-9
TGTGCCAGCAGCTTAGCCCCCACGGGACAGCCATTCACAGATACGCAGTATTTT
CASSLAPTGQPFTDTQYF
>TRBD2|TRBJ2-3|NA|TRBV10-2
TGCGCCAGCAGTGAGTCGCTAGCGGGAGGACCTCAAGATACGCAGTATTTT
CASSESLAGGPQDTQYF
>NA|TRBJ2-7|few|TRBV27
TGTGCCAGTTCCGGGACACCGGTATATGGGCAGTACTTC
CASSGTPVYGQYF
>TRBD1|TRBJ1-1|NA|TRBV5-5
TGTGCCAGCAGCTTAGGTCCCGGGACAGGGGGCCTGAACACTGAAGCTTTCTTT
CASSLGPGTGGLNTEAFF
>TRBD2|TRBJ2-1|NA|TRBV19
TGTGCCAGTAGTAAAACCGGGACTAGCGGGAGTCAGGAGCAGTTCTTC
CASSKTGTSGSQEQFF
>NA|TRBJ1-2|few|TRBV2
TGTGCCAGCGGGGCAAACAGGGAAGATGGTGGCTACACCTTC
CASGANREDGGYTF
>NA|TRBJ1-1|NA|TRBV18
TGTGCCAGCTCACCGGCGGAACAGGGCAACACTGAAGCTTTCTTT
CASSPAEQGNTEAFF
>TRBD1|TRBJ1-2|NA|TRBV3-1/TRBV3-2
TGTGCCAGCAGCCAGAGGACAGGCGGCTACACCTTC
CASSQRTGGYTF
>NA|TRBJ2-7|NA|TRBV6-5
TGTGCCAGCAGTCAACAGACAGGCGTAAGGGAGCAGTACTTC
CASSQQTGVREQYF
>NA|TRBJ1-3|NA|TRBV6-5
TGTGCCAGCAGTTATGGCAGCTCTGGAAACACCATATATTTT
CASSYGSSGNTIYF
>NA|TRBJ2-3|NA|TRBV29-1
TGCAGCGTTGAAGATCCGAGGGATACGCAGTATTTT
CSVEDPRDTQYF
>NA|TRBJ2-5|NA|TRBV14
TGTGCCAGCAGCCAAACAGGGAGACACCAAGAGACCCAGTACTTC
CASSQTGRHQETQYF
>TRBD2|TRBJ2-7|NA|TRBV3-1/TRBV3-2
TGTGCCAGCAGCCAAAGACTAGCGGGAGTCCGCGAGCAGTACTTC
CASSQRLAGVREQYF
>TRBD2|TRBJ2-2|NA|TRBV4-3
TGCGCCAGCAGCCGACAGACTAGCGGGATTGGGGAGCTGTTTTTT
CASSRQTSGIGELFF
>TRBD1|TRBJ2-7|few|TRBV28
TGTGCCAGCAGTTTGAGGGACAGCTACGAGCAGTACTTC
CASSLRDSYEQYF
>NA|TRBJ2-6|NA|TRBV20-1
TGCAGTGCTAGTCCGAGCGGCGGGGCCAACGTCCTGACTTTC
CSASPSGGANVLTF
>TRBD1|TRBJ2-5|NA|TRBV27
TGTGCCAGCAGTTTATCGACGGGACAGTTAGTCCAGTACTTC
CASSLSTGQLVQYF
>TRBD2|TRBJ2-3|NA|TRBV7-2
TGTGCCAGCAGCTTAGAGACTAGCGGGCTTATAGATACGCAGTATTTT
CASSLETSGLIDTQYF
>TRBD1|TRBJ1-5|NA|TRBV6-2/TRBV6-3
TGTGCCAGCAGTCAGGGGGTTGGGCCCCAGCATTTT
CASSQGVGPQHF
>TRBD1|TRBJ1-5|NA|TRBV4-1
TGCGCCAGCAGCCAAGCAGACAGGGGGCCTCAGCCCCAGCATTTT
CASSQADRGPQPQHF
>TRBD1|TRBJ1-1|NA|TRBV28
TGTGCCAGCAGTTTATGGACCAACAGGGGAGGTTACACTGAAGCTTTCTTT
CASSLWTNRGGYTEAFF
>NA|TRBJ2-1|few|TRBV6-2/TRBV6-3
TGTGCCAGCAGTCCGACTCTGATTTCCTACAATGAGCAGTTCTTC
CASSPTLISYNEQFF